This TCR beta chain originates from a study of tumor-infiltrating lymphocytes in primary liver carcinoma. Using a constant-region primer together with ProtoScript II reverse transcriptase, TCR beta cDNA was made from around 500 ng of total RNA. Amplification in three nested multiplex PCR rounds with slightly modified ARM-PCR gave rise to TCR beta libraries. Researchers ran the first two PCR rounds for 9 to 10 cycles each with TRBV1-TRBV30 forward primers and a C-beta reverse primer. TCRdb passed the multiplex PCR reads through MiXCR, listing each CDR3 protein once. The sample includes a few hundred thousand distinct CDR3 sequences, roughly 60% of them seen just once. Germline V CDR1 and CDR2: MNHNS, SASEGT. This CDR3 contains 13 residues. The V gene lost 0 bases and the J gene lost 7 bases, with 10 bases spanning the gap. Germline DNA was extracted too, while blood RNA derived from unsorted whole blood.

The clonotype comes from a woman aged 30 to 39 with primary liver carcinoma and hepatitis B virus infection. The sample taken for sequencing was peripheral blood. The chain employs TRBV6-1 and TRBJ2-7; D is perhaps TRBD2 (6 bases). The CDR3 nucleotides are TGTGCCAGCAGTGAAGCGTGGGGGGTTGAGCAGTACTTC. It yields the protein CASSEAWGVEQYF.